The sequence of this T cell receptor (beta chain) was determined in a study of cytomegalovirus exposure and HLA in healthy donors. From germline, CDR1 is SNHLY and CDR2 FYNNEI. With 2 bases clipped from V and 3 bases from J, the junction kept 2 bases outside the gene matches. The CDR3 has 14 amino acids. Primers: 60 Vbeta forward and 13 Jbeta reverse. TCRdb's copy holds only in-frame clones and misses some; the assay was immunoSEQ multiplex PCR. Of some 170,000 clones detected, roughly 80% appear once; the ten largest clones hold 3.5% to 5%. Specimen: PBMCs. The chain recombines TRBV2 with TRBJ2-7; 9 nucleotides agree with TRBD1. The sequence was obtained from a man aged 40-49 years in good health and CMV-seronegative. CDR3 region: CASSERTGVYEQYF. For the CDR3, the DNA is TGTGCCAGCAGTGAAAGGACAGGGGTCTACGAGCAGTACTTC.